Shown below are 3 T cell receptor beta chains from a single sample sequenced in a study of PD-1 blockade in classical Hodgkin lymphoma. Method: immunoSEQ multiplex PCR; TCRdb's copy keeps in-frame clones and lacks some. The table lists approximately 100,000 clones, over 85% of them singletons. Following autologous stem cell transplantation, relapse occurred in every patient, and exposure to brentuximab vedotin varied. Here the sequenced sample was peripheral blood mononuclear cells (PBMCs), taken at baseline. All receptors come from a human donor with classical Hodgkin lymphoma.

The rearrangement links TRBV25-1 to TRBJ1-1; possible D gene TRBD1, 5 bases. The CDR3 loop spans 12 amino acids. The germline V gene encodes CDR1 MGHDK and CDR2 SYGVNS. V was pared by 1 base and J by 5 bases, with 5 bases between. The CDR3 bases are TGTGCCAGCAGTGAATCAGGGACTGAAGCTTTCTTT. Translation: CASSESGTEAFF.

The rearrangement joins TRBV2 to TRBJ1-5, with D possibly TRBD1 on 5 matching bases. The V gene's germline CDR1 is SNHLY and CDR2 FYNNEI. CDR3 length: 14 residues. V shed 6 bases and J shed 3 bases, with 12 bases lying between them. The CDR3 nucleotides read TGTGCCAGCAGGGGGGTCCCCCCCAATCAGCCCCAGCATTTT. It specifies CASRGVPPNQPQHF.

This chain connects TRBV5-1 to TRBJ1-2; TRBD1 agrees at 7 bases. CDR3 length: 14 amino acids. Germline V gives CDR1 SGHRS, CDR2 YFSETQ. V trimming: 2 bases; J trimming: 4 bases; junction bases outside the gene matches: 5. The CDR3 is CASSFSDRAYGYTF. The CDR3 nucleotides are TGCGCCAGCAGCTTTTCAGACAGGGCCTATGGCTACACCTTC.